One sample yielded the 26 T cell receptor beta chains listed below, sequenced in a study of blood T cell repertoires in COVID-19. This table comes from immunoSEQ multiplex PCR, and its TCRdb copy is limited to in-frame clones, with some not included. This table has some 220,000 clones, 80% to 85% appearing once. Input material: peripheral blood. All receptors come from a woman aged 80 or over with active or convalescent COVID-19.

The rearrangement joins TRBV19 to TRBJ2-5, with 8 positions matching TRBD1. The CDR3 sequence is 16 residues long. Germline trimming cut 3 bases from V and 5 bases from J; bases unmatched to any gene: 11. Germline CDR1 reads LNHDA; CDR2 reads SQIVND (reference sequence). CDR3 protein: CASSISAQGAGETQYF. CDR3 DNA sequence: TGTGCCAGTAGTATCAGTGCCCAGGGGGCGGGGGAGACCCAGTACTTC. The full variable domain, with the rest looked up from reference TRBV19 and TRBJ2-5, is DGGITQSPKYLFRKEGQNVTLSCEQNLNHDAMYWYRQDPGQGLRLIYYSQIVNDFQKGDIAEGYSVSREKKESFPLTVTSAQKNPTAFYLCASSISAQGAGETQYFGPGTRLLVL.

The chain couples TRBV29-1 to TRBJ1-2, with D possibly matching TRBD1 (5 bases). The CDR3 has 13 residues. Looked up from germline, CDR1 is SQVTM and CDR2 is ANQGSEA. Trimming removed 2 bases at V and 8 bases at J, with 15 bases between. The CDR3 DNA reads TGCAGCGTTGAAAAACAGCAGCAGGGAGGCTACACCTTC. Encoded protein: CSVEKQQQGGYTF.

The rearrangement joins TRBV27 to TRBJ1-2, with D possibly TRBD1 on 6 matching bases. Germline V CDR1 and CDR2: MNHEY, SMNVEV (reference sequence). Between the trimmed V and J ends, which lost 2 bases and 3 bases, there was a span of 16 bases. The CDR3 extends over 16 amino acids. The CDR3 DNA follows: TGTGCCAGCAGTTTAAGGGGACGGAGACAGGACTATGGCTACACCTTC. Translated: CASSLRGRRQDYGYTF.

V usage is TRBV11-3 and J usage is TRBJ2-7; TRBD1 matches at 9 bases. The germline CDR1 and CDR2 sequences are SGHNT and YENEEA. J was trimmed by 7 bases and V by 5 bases; bases with no gene match: 9. This CDR3 is 14 amino acids long. CDR3 sequence reads: CASSRGQGTWEQYF. In DNA, the CDR3 is TGTGCCAGCAGCCGCGGACAGGGGACATGGGAGCAGTACTTC.

In the case of this clone: A junction end diverges from the germline sequence, so it may reflect a read error. The chain combines TRBV7-9 with TRBJ1-2; 7 bases map to TRBD1. Germline-derived CDR1 and CDR2 are SEHNR and FQNEAQ (reference sequence). The CDR3 extends over 16 amino acids. The CDR3, as DNA: TGTGCCAGCAGCATAGCAGGTGCCAGGGGGAGATATGGCTACACCTTC. Its protein product is CASSIAGARGRYGYTF. The full variable domain, rest sourced from reference TRBV7-9 and TRBJ1-2, is DTGVSQNPRHKITKRGQNVTFRCDPISEHNRLYWYRQTLGQGPEFLTYFQNEAQLEKSRLLSDRFSAERPKGSFSTLEIQRTEQGDSAMYLCASSIAGARGRYGYTFGSGTRLTVV.

The chain couples TRBV5-1 to TRBJ2-1, with no clear D. Germline V gene data show CDR1 as SGHRS and CDR2 as YFSETQ. V was clipped by 4 bases and J by 15 bases, with 20 bases between them. The CDR3 runs to 13 residues. The CDR3 region has the DNA TGCGCCAGCAGCCCCCCGGGTCGGCATCTTGGGTTCTTC. Translation gives CASSPPGRHLGFF. The whole variable domain, filled in from reference TRBV5-1 and TRBJ2-1, reads KAGVTQTPRYLIKTRGQQVTLSCSPISGHRSVSWYQQTPGQGLQFLFEYFSETQRNKGNFPGRFSGRQFSNSRSEMNVSTLELGDSALYLCASSPPGRHLGFFGPGTRLTVL.

This clone was detected once. The chain joins TRBV11-3 to TRBJ1-5; the D is unclear. V lost 5 bases, J lost 4 bases, and 9 bases lay in between. The CDR3 is 13 amino acids. Germline assignment: CDR1 SGHNT and CDR2 YENEEA. CDR3 in amino acids: CASSAGRNQPQHF. The CDR3 nucleotides read TGTGCCAGCAGCGCCGGTCGGAATCAGCCCCAGCATTTT.

V usage is TRBV6-5 and J usage is TRBJ2-1; D unclear. Looked up from germline, CDR1 is MNHEY and CDR2 is SVGAGI. V gave up 0 bases and J gave up 0 bases, with 6 bases separating them. The CDR3 runs 15 residues. The CDR3 DNA reads as TGTGCCAGCAGTTACTCATGGAGCTCCTACAATGAGCAGTTCTTC. It encodes CASSYSWSSYNEQFF.

This clone has only one observation. The chain joins TRBV7-2 to TRBJ2-2; 11 bases match TRBD2. V trimming: 6 bases; J trimming: 7 bases; junction bases outside the gene matches: 13. This CDR3 is 17 amino acids long. Germline loops: CDR1 SGHTA, CDR2 FQGNSA. Here the CDR3 reads CASRKRLLAGAGGELFF. The DNA of the CDR3 is TGTGCCAGCAGAAAGAGGCTACTAGCGGGAGCTGGCGGGGAGCTGTTTTTT. The full variable domain, its missing parts supplied by reference TRBV7-2 and TRBJ2-2, is GAGVSQSPSNKVTEKGKDVELRCDPISGHTALYWYRQSLGQGLEFLIYFQGNSAPDKSGLPSDRFSAERTGGSVSTLTIQRTQQEDSAVYLCASRKRLLAGAGGELFFGEGSRLTVL.

The V call is TRBV19, the J call TRBJ1-5; D unclear. Trimming left V 1 base short and J 11 bases short, with 15 bases between. There are 14 residues in the CDR3. CDR1 and CDR2 (germline): LNHDA, SQIVND (reference sequence). The CDR3 DNA sequence: TGTGCCAGTAGTATAGTCGGAAAATCGCGGGCCCAGCATTTT. Its translation is CASSIVGKSRAQHF.

The chain couples TRBV5-1 to TRBJ2-7; D gene ambiguous. With 0 bases removed from V and 6 bases from J, the gap between germline ends came to 13 bases. The CDR3 runs 14 residues. In germline, CDR1 is SGHRS, CDR2 YFSETQ. The CDR3 nucleotides read TGCGCCAGCAGCTTGGTTACGGCTCCGGGCGAGCAGTACTTC. This translates into CASSLVTAPGEQYF.

The chain joins TRBV10-3 to TRBJ1-1, with 7 bases identical to TRBD1. The CDR3 runs to 14 residues. Germline lookup yields CDR1 ENHRY and CDR2 SYGVKD. V lost 0 bases, J lost 6 bases, and 4 bases stayed unmatched. The CDR3 DNA reads as TGTGCCATCAGTGAGTCGACAGGGATCCCTGAAGCTTTCTTT. It is translated as CAISESTGIPEAFF.

This clone was recorded a few times. The chain uses TRBV25-1 and TRBJ2-7; 10 bases align to TRBD2. The CDR3 has 16 residues. CDR1 is MGHDK, CDR2 SYGVNS, per germline. V lost 4 bases to trimming and J lost 4 bases; unmatched junction nucleotides: 10. CDR3 protein: CASSAATSGAPYEQYF. The CDR3 bases are TGTGCCAGCAGTGCCGCTACTAGCGGGGCACCATACGAGCAGTACTTC.

The gene calls are TRBV11-2 and TRBJ2-1; D not resolved. The germline gives CDR1 SGHAT, CDR2 FQNNGV. V was clipped by 1 base and J by 4 bases, with 11 bases between them. The CDR3 consists of 15 residues. CDR3 in DNA: TGTGCCAGCAGCTTAGGGCTCCAAAAGTACAATGAGCAGTTCTTC. As protein: CASSLGLQKYNEQFF.

The chain is built from TRBV12-3 or TRBV12-4 and TRBJ1-2; 9 positions agree with TRBD1. The CDR3 is 13 residues long. Unmatched junction bases numbered 5, after V lost 6 bases and J lost 6 bases. CDR3 bases: TGTGCCAGCAGGAGGACAGGGGCGGATGGCTACACCTTC. Amino acid sequence: CASRRTGADGYTF.

The chain links TRBV6-5 to TRBJ2-2, with D maybe TRBD1 (6 bases). Germline CDR1 and CDR2: MNHEY and SVGAGI. V was trimmed by 4 bases and J by 1 base, leaving 13 bases between them. CDR3 size: 16 residues. CDR3 bases: TGTGCCAGCAGTTCAATTTGGGACAAGAACACCGGGGAGCTGTTTTTT. This translates into CASSSIWDKNTGELFF.

The chain employs TRBV4-3 and TRBJ1-2; perhaps TRBD1 as D (5 bases). Germline CDR1 reads LGHNA; CDR2 reads YSLEER. Trimming took off 4 bases at V and 6 bases at J, with 21 bases between the two ends. The CDR3 spans 16 residues. CDR3 region: CASSPGDGEAWDGYTF. Here the CDR3 DNA reads TGCGCCAGCAGCCCCGGGGACGGGGAGGCGTGGGATGGCTACACCTTC.

This clone was detected only once. V usage is TRBV6-6 and J usage is TRBJ1-2, with 8 bases fitting TRBD1. The length of the CDR3 is 14 residues. Germline V gives CDR1 MNHNY, CDR2 SVGAGI (reference sequence). Trimming took 10 bases from V and 8 from J; bases not matched to a gene: 15. CDR3 in amino acids: CATSTPGGGSGYTF. The CDR3, as DNA: TGTGCCACCTCGACCCCAGGGGGCGGCTCCGGCTACACCTTC.

The chain has TRBV4-3 and TRBJ2-1; TRBD2 is a possible D gene (6 bases). In germline, CDR1 is LGHNA, CDR2 YSLEER. This CDR3 comprises 16 residues. Trimming left V 0 bases short and J 4 bases short, with 13 bases between. The CDR3 reads CASSQDSQRAYNEQFF. CDR3 coding DNA: TGCGCCAGCAGCCAAGATTCCCAGCGGGCGTACAATGAGCAGTTCTTC.

The genes are TRBV7-8 and TRBJ2-1; TRBD1 matches 9 bases. The CDR3 totals 16 residues. V lost 1 base and J lost 7; bases outside the gene matches: 8. Germline assignment: CDR1 SGHVS and CDR2 FQNEAQ. The DNA of the CDR3 is TGTGCCAGCAGCTTAGTAGGGACAGGGATTATGAATGAGCAGTTCTTC. Translation: CASSLVGTGIMNEQFF.

The CDR3 sequence is CASSLEWRSLWNEQFF. The CDR3 DNA is TGTGCCAGCAGCTTGGAGTGGCGGAGCCTTTGGAATGAGCAGTTCTTC. The J gene is TRBJ2-1, the V gene TRBV5-5; no clear D. This CDR3 contains 16 residues. Germline V gene data show CDR1 as SGHKS and CDR2 as YYEKEE (reference sequence). Trimming left V 0 bases short and J 7 bases short, with 17 bases between.

CDR3: CASRRGQSNTGELFF. The CDR3 DNA reads TGTGCCAGCAGAAGGGGACAGTCGAACACCGGGGAGCTGTTTTTT. The chain employs TRBV27 and TRBJ2-2; 7 bases line up with TRBD1. Germline V gene sequence: CDR1 MNHEY, CDR2 SMNVEV (reference sequence). The CDR3 has 15 amino acids. J gave up 0 bases and V 6 bases, and 4 bases lay outside the gene matches.

The chain is built from TRBV10-1 and TRBJ2-5, with 8 positions matching TRBD2. The CDR3 extends over 17 amino acids. V lost 6 bases and J lost 5; bases outside the gene matches: 17. Per germline, CDR1 WNHNN and CDR2 SYGVQD (reference sequence). CDR3 residues: CASRPRLAGFPGETQYF. The DNA for the CDR3 is TGCGCCAGCAGGCCTCGGCTAGCGGGTTTTCCGGGGGAGACCCAGTACTTC.

This clone has a handful of counts. V gene TRBV30 combines with J gene TRBJ2-3; no reliable D call. The germline V gene encodes CDR1 GTSNPN and CDR2 SVGIG (reference sequence). CDR3 length equals 13 residues. The germline V and J ends were trimmed by 2 bases and 4 bases, with 10 bases remaining between them. CDR3 in DNA: TGTGCCTGGAGTAGGAGAATGGCAGATACGCAGTATTTT. Translated: CAWSRRMADTQYF.

This chain connects TRBV19 to TRBJ2-2, with D unresolved. V was clipped by 0 bases and J by 1 base, with 6 bases between them. Looked up from germline, CDR1 is LNHDA and CDR2 is SQIVND (reference sequence). The CDR3 extends over 15 amino acids. The CDR3 DNA reads as TGTGCCAGTAGTATAGAAAGAGGGAACACCGGGGAGCTGTTTTTT. Its translation is CASSIERGNTGELFF.

The gene calls are TRBV4-1 and TRBJ1-2; D is possibly TRBD1 (5 bases). V lost 2 bases and J 1 base, leaving 11 bases between the germline ends. The germline V gene encodes CDR1 MGHRA and CDR2 YSYEKL. This CDR3 contains 15 residues. CDR3 nucleotide sequence: TGCGCCAGCAGCCAAACAGGCACCCTTAACTATGGCTACACCTTC. It is translated as CASSQTGTLNYGYTF.